The rows below give T cell receptor beta chains drawn from one sample of a study of T-cell reconstitution after alpha-beta-depleted transplantation in children. MiXCR, run by TCRdb on the PCR reads, gives a single entry per CDR3 protein. The sample contains approximately 640,000 distinct CDR3 sequences, approximately 16% of which appear only once. The starting material was PBMCs from the stem cell graft donor, obtained from the stem cell graft. The receptors were sampled from a human donor who donated a stem cell graft to a child with acute myeloid leukemia. Each CDR3 is given with its conserved first and last residue. The order of the fields is clone size, V gene, J gene, D gene, CDR3 protein, CDR3 DNA. D genes are given only for firm matches. Expanded clones are given a class, and other clones once, few, many or no size at all.

>-|TRBV30|TRBJ1-5|-
CAWSEGNSNQPQHF
TGTGCCTGGAGCGAAGGCAATAGCAATCAGCCCCAGCATTTT
>-|TRBV7-2|TRBJ1-1|-
CASSFAQIVNTEAFF
TGTGCCAGCAGCTTCGCCCAGATCGTGAACACTGAAGCTTTCTTT
>many|TRBV29-1|TRBJ1-6|-
CSVGGGDSPLHF
TGCAGCGTTGGGGGTGGGGATTCACCCCTCCACTTT
>few|TRBV9|TRBJ2-2|TRBD2
CASSPPLTSGAHTGELFF
TGTGCCAGCAGCCCGCCACTCACTAGCGGGGCCCACACCGGGGAGCTGTTTTTT
>-|TRBV18|TRBJ2-5|-
CATSYRGQETQYF
TGTGCGACCTCTTATCGGGGTCAAGAGACCCAGTACTTC
>many|TRBV20-1|TRBJ2-5|-
CSAGLIQETQYF
TGCAGTGCTGGACTGATTCAAGAGACCCAGTACTTC
>few|TRBV12-3/TRBV12-4|TRBJ1-2|-
CASRQTERLRGYTF
TGTGCCAGCAGACAGACAGAGAGGTTACGGGGCTACACCTTC
>many|TRBV4-2|TRBJ2-3|-
CASSQDTAGKRITQYF
TGTGCCAGCAGCCAAGATACCGCGGGCAAACGCATTACGCAGTATTTT
>many|TRBV20-1|TRBJ2-5|TRBD1
CSALRSTGETETQYF
TGCAGTGCTCTCAGATCGACAGGGGAGACAGAGACCCAGTACTTC
>-|TRBV7-2|TRBJ2-3|-
CASSTGLPSTDTQYF
TGTGCCAGCAGCACCGGACTACCCAGCACAGATACGCAGTATTTT
>few|TRBV2|TRBJ1-5|-
CASSEDRGHQPQHF
TGTGCCAGCAGTGAAGATCGGGGCCATCAGCCCCAGCATTTT
>many|TRBV20-1|TRBJ2-3|-
CSAAVEGKLGKDTQYF
TGCAGTGCTGCGGTTGAGGGGAAGTTGGGAAAAGATACGCAGTATTTT
>-|TRBV7-2|TRBJ2-7|-
CASSFGEGGGQSYEQYF
TGTGCCAGCAGCTTTGGGGAGGGGGGGGGCCAGTCCTACGAGCAGTACTTC
>many|TRBV5-1|TRBJ2-7|-
CASSLAAGTYEQYF
TGCGCCAGCAGCTTGGCAGCAGGGACCTACGAGCAGTACTTC
>-|TRBV4-2|TRBJ2-4|-
CASSQPTDIQYF
TGTGCCAGCAGCCAGCCCACGGACATTCAGTACTTC
>-|TRBV20-1|TRBJ2-3|TRBD2
CSARSGGAPDTQYF
TGCAGTGCTAGGAGCGGGGGGGCCCCCGATACGCAGTATTTT